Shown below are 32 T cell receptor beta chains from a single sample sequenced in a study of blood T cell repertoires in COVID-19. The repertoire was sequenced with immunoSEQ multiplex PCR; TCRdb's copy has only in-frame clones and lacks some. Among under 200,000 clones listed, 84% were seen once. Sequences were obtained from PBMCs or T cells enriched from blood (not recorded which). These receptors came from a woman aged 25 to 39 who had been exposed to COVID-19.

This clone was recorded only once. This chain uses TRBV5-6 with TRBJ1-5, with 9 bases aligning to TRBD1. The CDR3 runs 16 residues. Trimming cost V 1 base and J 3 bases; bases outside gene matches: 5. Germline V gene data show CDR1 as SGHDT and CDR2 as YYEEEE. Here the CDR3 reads CASSLWGQGFNQPQHF. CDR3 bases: TGTGCCAGCAGCTTGTGGGGACAGGGATTCAATCAGCCCCAGCATTTT.

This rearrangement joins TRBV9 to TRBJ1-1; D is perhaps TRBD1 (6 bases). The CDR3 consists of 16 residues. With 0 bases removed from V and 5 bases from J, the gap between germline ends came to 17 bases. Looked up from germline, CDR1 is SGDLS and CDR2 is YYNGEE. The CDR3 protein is CASSVGLGPRGTEAFF. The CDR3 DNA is TGTGCCAGCAGCGTAGGGCTCGGGCCCAGGGGAACTGAAGCTTTCTTT.

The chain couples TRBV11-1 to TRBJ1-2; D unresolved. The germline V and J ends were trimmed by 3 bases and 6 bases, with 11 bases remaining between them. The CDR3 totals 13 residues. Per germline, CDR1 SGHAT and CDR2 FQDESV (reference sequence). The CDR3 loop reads CASSFFGVDGYTF. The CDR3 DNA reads TGTGCCAGCAGCTTCTTCGGGGTGGATGGCTACACCTTC.

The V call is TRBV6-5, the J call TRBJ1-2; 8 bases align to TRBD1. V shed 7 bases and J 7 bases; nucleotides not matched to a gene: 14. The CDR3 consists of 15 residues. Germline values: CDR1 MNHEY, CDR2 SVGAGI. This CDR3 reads CASTQTGQGDLGYTF. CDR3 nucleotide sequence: TGTGCCAGCACCCAAACAGGACAGGGCGATCTTGGCTACACCTTC.

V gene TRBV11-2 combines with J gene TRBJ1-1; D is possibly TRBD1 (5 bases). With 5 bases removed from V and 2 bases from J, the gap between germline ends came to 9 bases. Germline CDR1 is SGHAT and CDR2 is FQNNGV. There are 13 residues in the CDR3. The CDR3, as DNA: TGTGCCAGCAGCCTTGACAGAAACACTGAAGCTTTCTTT. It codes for CASSLDRNTEAFF.

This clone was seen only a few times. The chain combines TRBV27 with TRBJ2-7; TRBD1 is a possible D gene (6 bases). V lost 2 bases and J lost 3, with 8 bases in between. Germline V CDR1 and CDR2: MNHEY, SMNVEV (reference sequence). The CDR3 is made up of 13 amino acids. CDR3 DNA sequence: TGTGCCAGCAGTTTAGGGGACAACTACGAGCAGTACTTC. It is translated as CASSLGDNYEQYF.

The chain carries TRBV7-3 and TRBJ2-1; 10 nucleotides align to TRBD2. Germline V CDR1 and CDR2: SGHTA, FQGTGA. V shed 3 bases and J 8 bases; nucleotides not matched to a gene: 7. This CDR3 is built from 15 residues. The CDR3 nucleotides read TGTGCCAGCAGCTTCAGCGGGGGGGCTCTCGATGAGCAGTTCTTC. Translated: CASSFSGGALDEQFF. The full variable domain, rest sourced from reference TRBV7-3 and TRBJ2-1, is GAGVSQTPSNKVTEKGKYVELRCDPISGHTALYWYRQSLGQGPEFLIYFQGTGAADDSGLPNDRFFAVRPEGSVSTLKIQRTERGDSAVYLCASSFSGGALDEQFFGPGTRLTVL.

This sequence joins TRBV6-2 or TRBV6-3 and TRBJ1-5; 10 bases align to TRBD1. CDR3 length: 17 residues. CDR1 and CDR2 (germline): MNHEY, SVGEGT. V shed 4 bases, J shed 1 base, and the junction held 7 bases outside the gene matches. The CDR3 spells CASSFGTGVSSNQPQHF. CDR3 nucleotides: TGTGCCAGCAGTTTCGGGACAGGGGTTTCAAGCAATCAGCCCCAGCATTTT.

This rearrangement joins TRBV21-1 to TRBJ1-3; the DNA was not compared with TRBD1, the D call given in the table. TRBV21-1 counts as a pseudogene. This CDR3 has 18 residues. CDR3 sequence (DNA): TGTGCCAGCAGCATCCGGGACAGGGTAGTGTTGTTCGGAAACACCATATATTTT. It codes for CASSIRDRVVLFGNTIYF.

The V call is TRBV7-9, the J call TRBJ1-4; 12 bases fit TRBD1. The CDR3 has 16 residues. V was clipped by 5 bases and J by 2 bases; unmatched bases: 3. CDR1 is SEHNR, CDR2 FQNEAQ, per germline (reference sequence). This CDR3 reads CASSPGQGATNEKLFF. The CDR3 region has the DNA TGTGCCAGCAGCCCGGGACAGGGGGCGACTAATGAAAAACTGTTTTTT.

The CDR3 DNA sequence: TGTGCCAGCAGGTTCAGGGGGCCGGGCTATGGCTACACCTTC. This codes for CASRFRGPGYGYTF. The chain joins TRBV6-5 to TRBJ1-2, with 8 bases matching TRBD1. The germline V gene encodes CDR1 MNHEY and CDR2 SVGAGI. The CDR3 spans 14 residues. V was clipped by 6 bases and J by 4 bases; unmatched bases: 7.

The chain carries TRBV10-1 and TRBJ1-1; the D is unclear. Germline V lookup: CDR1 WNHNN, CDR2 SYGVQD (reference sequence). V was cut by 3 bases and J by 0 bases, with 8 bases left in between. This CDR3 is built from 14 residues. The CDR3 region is CASSDGQVNTEAFF. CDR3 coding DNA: TGCGCCAGCAGTGATGGTCAGGTGAACACTGAAGCTTTCTTT.

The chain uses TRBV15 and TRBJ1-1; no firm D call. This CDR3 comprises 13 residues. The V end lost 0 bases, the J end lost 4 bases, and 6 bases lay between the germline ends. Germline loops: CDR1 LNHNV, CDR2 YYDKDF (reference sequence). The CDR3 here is CATSRDYSTEAFF. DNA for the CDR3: TGTGCCACCAGCAGAGATTATTCCACTGAAGCTTTCTTT.

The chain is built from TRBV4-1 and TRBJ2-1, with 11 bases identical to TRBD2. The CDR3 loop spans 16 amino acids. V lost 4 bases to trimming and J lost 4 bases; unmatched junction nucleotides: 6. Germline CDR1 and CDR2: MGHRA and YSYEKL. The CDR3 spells CASSLLAGGPYNEQFF. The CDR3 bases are TGCGCCAGCAGCCTCTTAGCGGGGGGGCCATACAATGAGCAGTTCTTC.

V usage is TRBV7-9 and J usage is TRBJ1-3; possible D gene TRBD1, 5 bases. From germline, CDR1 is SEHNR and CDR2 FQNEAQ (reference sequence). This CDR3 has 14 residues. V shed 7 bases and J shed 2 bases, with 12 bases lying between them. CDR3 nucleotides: TGTGCCAGCAACCAGGGTGGCCCTGGAAACACCATATATTTT. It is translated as CASNQGGPGNTIYF.

The CDR3 DNA reads TGTGCCTGGAGTGGCAGGGGGGCCACTGAAGCTTTCTTT. It specifies CAWSGRGATEAFF. V gene TRBV30 combines with J gene TRBJ1-1; 7 nucleotides agree with TRBD1. The V and J ends lost 1 base and 4 bases, in that order; junction bases with no gene match: 3. The CDR3 contains 13 residues. The V gene's germline CDR1 is GTSNPN and CDR2 SVGIG (reference sequence).

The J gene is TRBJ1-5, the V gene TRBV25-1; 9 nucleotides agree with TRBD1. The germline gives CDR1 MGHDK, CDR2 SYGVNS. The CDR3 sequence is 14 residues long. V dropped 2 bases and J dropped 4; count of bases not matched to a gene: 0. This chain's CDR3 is CASSEGTGNQPQHF. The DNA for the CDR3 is TGTGCCAGCAGTGAAGGGACAGGGAATCAGCCCCAGCATTTT.

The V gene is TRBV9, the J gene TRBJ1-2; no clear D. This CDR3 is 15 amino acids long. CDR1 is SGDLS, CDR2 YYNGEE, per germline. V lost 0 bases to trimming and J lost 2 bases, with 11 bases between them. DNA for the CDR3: TGTGCCAGCAGCGTAGGTCTGTCCGTAAACTATGGCTACACCTTC. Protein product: CASSVGLSVNYGYTF.

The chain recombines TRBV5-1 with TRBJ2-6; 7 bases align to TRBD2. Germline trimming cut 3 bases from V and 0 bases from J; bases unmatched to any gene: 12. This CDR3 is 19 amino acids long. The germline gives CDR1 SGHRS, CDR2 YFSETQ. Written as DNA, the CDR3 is TGCGCCAGCAGCTCCCCGGGAGGCTCACCTAACTCTGGGGCCAACGTCCTGACTTTC. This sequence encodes CASSSPGGSPNSGANVLTF.

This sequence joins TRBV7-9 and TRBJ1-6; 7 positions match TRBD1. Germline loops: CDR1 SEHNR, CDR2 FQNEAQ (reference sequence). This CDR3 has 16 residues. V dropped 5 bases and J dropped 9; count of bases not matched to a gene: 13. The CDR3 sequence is CASSPQTGQGISPLHF. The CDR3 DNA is TGTGCCAGCAGCCCCCAGACAGGGCAGGGTATTTCACCCCTCCACTTT.

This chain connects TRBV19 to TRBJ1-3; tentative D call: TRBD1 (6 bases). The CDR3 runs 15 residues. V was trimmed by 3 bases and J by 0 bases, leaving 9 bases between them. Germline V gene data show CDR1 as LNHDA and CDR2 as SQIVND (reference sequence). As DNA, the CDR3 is TGTGCCAGTAGTATGGGACAAAGCTCTGGAAACACCATATATTTT. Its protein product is CASSMGQSSGNTIYF.

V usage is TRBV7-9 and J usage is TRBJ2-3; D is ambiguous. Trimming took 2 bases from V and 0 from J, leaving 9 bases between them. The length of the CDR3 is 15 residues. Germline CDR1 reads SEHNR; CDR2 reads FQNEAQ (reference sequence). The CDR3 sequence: CASSLLLPSTDTQYF. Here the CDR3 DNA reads TGTGCCAGCAGCTTACTACTTCCTAGCACAGATACGCAGTATTTT. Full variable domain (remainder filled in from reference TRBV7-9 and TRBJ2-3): DTGVSQNPRHKITKRGQNVTFRCDPISEHNRLYWYRQTLGQGPEFLTYFQNEAQLEKSRLLSDRFSAERPKGSFSTLEIQRTEQGDSAMYLCASSLLLPSTDTQYFGPGTRLTVL.

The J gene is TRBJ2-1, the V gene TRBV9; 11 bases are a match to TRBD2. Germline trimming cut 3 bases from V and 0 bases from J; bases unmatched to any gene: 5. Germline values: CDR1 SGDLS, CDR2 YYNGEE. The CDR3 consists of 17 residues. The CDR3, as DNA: TGTGCCAGCAGCGGACGGCTAGCGGGGGGCTCCTACAATGAGCAGTTCTTC. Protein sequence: CASSGRLAGGSYNEQFF.

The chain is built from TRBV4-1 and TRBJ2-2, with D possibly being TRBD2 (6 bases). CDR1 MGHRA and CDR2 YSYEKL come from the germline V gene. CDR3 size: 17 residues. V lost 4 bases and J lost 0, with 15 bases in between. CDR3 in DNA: TGCGCCAGCAGCCCAAGTGGTACGGGGGCGAACACCGGGGAGCTGTTTTTT. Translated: CASSPSGTGANTGELFF.

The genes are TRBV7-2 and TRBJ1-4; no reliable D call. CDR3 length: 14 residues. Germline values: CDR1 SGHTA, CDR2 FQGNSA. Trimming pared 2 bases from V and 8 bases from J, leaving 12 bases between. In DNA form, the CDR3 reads TGTGCCAGCAGCTTATACCCCCACCGGGAAAAACTGTTTTTT. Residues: CASSLYPHREKLFF.

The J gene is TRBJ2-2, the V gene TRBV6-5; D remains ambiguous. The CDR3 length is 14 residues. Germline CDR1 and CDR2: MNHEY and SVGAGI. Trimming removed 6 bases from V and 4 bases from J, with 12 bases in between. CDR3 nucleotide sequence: TGTGCCAGCAGGGATTCGAGGATCACCGGGGAGCTGTTTTTT. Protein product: CASRDSRITGELFF.

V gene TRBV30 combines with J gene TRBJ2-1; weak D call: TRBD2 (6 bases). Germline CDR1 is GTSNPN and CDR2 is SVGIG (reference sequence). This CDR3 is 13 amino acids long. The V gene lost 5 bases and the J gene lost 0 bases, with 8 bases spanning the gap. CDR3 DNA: TGTGCCTGGGAGCGGGCCTCCTACAATGAGCAGTTCTTC. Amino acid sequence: CAWERASYNEQFF.

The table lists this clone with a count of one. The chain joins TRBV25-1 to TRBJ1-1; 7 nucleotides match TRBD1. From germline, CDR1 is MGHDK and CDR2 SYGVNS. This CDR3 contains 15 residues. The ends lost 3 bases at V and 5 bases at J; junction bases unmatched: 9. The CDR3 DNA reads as TGTGCCAGCAGTGACTTGGACAGGAGGTCGACTGAAGCTTTCTTT. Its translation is CASSDLDRRSTEAFF.

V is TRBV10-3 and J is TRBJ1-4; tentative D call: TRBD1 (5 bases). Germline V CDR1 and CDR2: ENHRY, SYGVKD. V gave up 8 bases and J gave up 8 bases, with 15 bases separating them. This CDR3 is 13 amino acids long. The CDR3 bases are TGTGCCATCCGGGGGGGGTTAGGGGAAAAACTGTTTTTT. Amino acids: CAIRGGLGEKLFF.

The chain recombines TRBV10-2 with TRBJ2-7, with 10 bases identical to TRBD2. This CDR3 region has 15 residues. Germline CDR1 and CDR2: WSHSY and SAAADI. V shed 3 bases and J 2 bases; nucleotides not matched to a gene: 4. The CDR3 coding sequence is TGCGCCAGCAGTGAAAGCGGGGGGGAAGCCTACGAGCAGTACTTC. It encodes CASSESGGEAYEQYF.

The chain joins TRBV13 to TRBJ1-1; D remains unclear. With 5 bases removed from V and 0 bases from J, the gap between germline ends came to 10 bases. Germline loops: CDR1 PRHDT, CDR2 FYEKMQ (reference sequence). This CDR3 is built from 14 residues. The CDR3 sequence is CASSLSYLNTEAFF. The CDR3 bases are TGTGCCAGCAGCCTATCCTACCTGAACACTGAAGCTTTCTTT.

CDR3: CASSPPIPTGRSSYGYTF. The CDR3 region has the DNA TGTGCCAGCAGCCCGCCTATTCCTACAGGGCGGAGTAGCTATGGCTACACCTTC. The chain combines TRBV7-9 with TRBJ1-2; possibly TRBD1 for D (6 bases). CDR1 is SEHNR and CDR2 is FQNEAQ in the germline V gene (reference sequence). V lost 5 bases and J 4 bases, leaving 26 bases between the germline ends. The CDR3 extends over 18 amino acids.